The text below deals with one T cell receptor beta chain. What it binds is unknown. This sample is drawn from a study of T cell repertoires in ileal Crohn's disease. On the study more broadly: Median disease duration was approximately eight years; 35% smoked at surgery.

The data were produced by immunoSEQ multiplex PCR, yet TCRdb's version contains in-frame clones alone and is incomplete. The profile shows 5,000 to 6,500 clones, about 85% of them singletons. Study results and limitations: Clonality above 26.8% at surgery always came with endoscopic recurrence.

Germline V gene lookup returns CDR1 LNHDA and CDR2 SQIVND (reference sequence). The V and J ends lost 7 bases and 11 bases, in that order; junction bases with no gene match: 11. The CDR3 is made up of 14 amino acids. This TCR was sampled from an adult with Crohn's disease. Sequenced input: ileal tissue. V and J are TRBV19 and TRBJ1-4; 9 bases match TRBD1. The CDR3 spells CASNSGTGRWKLFF. The CDR3, as DNA: TGTGCCAGTAACTCCGGGACAGGGCGTTGGAAACTGTTTTTT.